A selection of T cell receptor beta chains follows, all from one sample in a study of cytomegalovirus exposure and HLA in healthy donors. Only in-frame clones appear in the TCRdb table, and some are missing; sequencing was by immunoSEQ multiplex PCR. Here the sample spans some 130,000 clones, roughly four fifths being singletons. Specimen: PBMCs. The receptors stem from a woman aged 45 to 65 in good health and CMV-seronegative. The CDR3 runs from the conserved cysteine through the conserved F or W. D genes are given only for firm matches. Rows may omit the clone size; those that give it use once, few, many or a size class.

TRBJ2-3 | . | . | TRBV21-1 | CASSKGTPEAGVGASSTDTQYF
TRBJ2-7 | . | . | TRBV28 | CASSPNSGGFHYEQYF
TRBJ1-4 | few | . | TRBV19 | CASSIGQRRKRNEKLFF
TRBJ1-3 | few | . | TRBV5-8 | CASSGYSRVQSRNTIYF
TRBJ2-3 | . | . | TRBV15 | CATSPRDFLRDTQYF
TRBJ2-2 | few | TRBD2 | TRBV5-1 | CASSLVVLAGGPGELFF
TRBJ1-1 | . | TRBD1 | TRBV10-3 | CAISESDRGLTEAFF
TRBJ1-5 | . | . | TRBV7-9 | CASSLDRQGNQPQHF
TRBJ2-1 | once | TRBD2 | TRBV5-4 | CASRSSGSSYNEQFF
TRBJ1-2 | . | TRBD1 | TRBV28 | CASSFRDSNYGYTF
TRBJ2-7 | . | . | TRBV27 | CASGLSYEQYF
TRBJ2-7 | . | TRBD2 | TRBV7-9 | CASSTGTSGGEYEQYF
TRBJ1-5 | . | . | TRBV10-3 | CAISGDTGLSNQPQHF
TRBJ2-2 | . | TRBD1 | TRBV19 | CASSMRTGGNTGELFF
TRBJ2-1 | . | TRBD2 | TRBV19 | CASSTQTSGSAQFF
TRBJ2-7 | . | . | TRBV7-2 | CASSLRSFGYEQYF
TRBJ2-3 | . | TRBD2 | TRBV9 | CASSVDPAGEKDTQYF
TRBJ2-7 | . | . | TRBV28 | CASSLATGASYEQYF
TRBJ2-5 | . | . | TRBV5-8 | CASSLGGTLEETQYF
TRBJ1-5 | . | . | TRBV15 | CATSRGGDSNQPQHF
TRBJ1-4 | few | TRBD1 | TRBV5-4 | CASSLVGTGREKLFF
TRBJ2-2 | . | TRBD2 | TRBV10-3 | CAISSGKNTGELFF
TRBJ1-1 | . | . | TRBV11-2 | CASSQWRLSPKTEAFF
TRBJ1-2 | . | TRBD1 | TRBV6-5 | CASSPETGDYGYTF
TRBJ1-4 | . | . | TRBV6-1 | CASSDPVSRGKLFF
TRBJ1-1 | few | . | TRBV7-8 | CASSPLNRRGVTEAFF
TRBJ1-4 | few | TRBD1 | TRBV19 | CASTPGQGNPGFELFF